This T cell receptor beta chain was identified in a study of T-cell reconstitution after alpha-beta-depleted transplantation in children. The sample holds many counts of this clonotype. Unique molecular identifiers were used in preparing the TCRbeta library. TCRdb recomputed calls from the PCR reads with MiXCR, one row per CDR3 protein. The sample includes approximately 400,000 distinct CDR3 sequences, under 13% of them seen just once. CDR1 and CDR2 (germline): SGHKS, YYEKEE (reference sequence). Trimming took off 4 bases at V and 3 bases at J, with 7 bases between the two ends. This CDR3 is 12 amino acids long.

The sequence came from a human donor who donated a stem cell graft to a child with acute myeloid leukemia. The V gene is TRBV5-5, the J gene TRBJ1-2; D unclear. The sequencing used PBMCs from the stem cell graft donor, collected from the stem cell graft. The CDR3, as DNA: TGTGCCAGCAGCCCTGACTACTATGGCTACACCTTC. Residues: CASSPDYYGYTF.